Sequencing of this T cell receptor beta chain was carried out in a study of cytotoxic CD8 clonotypes in ibrutinib-treated CLL. Libraries were prepared by immunoSEQ multiplex PCR; TCRdb keeps only in-frame clonotypes and omits some of them. The repertoire holds under 200,000 clones, with roughly 80% as singletons. The CDR3 is 14 residues long. The V and J ends lost 4 bases and 8 bases respectively, with 17 bases between them. Germline CDR1 is MGHDK and CDR2 is SYGVNS. TCR beta libraries used about 2 micrograms of genomic DNA from cryopreserved PBMCs. Sequenced material: PBMCs, taken after 24 months of ibrutinib treatment. This rearrangement joins TRBV25-1 to TRBJ1-2, with D perhaps matching TRBD1 (5 bases). This clonotype was sampled from a human donor with chronic lymphocytic leukemia. The CDR3, as DNA: TGTGCCAGCAGTGCTTCGACAGCCTGGGGCGGCTACACCTTC. Protein sequence: CASSASTAWGGYTF.